Following are 32 T cell receptor beta chains from one sample sequenced in a study of molecular identifiers for immune sequencing clone quantification (dated by TCRdb to 2016 to 2019). Library prep was done by PCR. Sequencing instrument: Illumina HiSeq 4000. The public reads were run again by TCRdb, first through fastp at Q25 and then through MiXCR, and only productive beta chains were kept. Rows are unified per CDR3 protein, each entry keeping the most common DNA and genes. The sample table lists about 68,000 distinct CDR3 sequences, 15% to 20% of them with a count of one. The ten largest clonotypes hold about 1.5% of the sample. Material for sequencing was naive CD8+ T cells from blood, with Jurkat cell RNA spiked in. The sample's cell subset or site label, in plain terms: FACS-sorted CD8+CD4-CCR7+CD45RA+ naive T cells. The receptors shown here come from a human donor in good health. Some libraries in this study had Jurkat cell RNA spiked in.

This clonotype was recorded many times. This rearrangement joins TRBV5-5 to TRBJ1-5; D uncertain. This CDR3 spans 14 amino acids. Trimming removed 2 bases at V and 1 base at J, with 7 bases between. Germline CDR1 SGHKS, CDR2 YYEKEE (reference sequence). The CDR3 DNA follows: TGTGCCAGCAGCTTTTGGCAGAGCAATCAGCCCCAGCATTTT. Its translation is CASSFWQSNQPQHF.

The V call is TRBV11-2, the J call TRBJ2-7, with D perhaps TRBD1 (6 bases). Trimming cost V 6 bases and J 5 bases, with 14 bases left between them. This CDR3 comprises 13 residues. Germline V CDR1 and CDR2: SGHAT, FQNNGV. The CDR3: CASRRTVLDEQYF. The CDR3 region has the DNA TGTGCCAGCAGACGGACAGTTCTCGACGAGCAGTACTTC. The complete variable domain, with remaining parts taken from reference TRBV11-2 and TRBJ2-7, reads EAGVAQSPRYKIIEKRQSVAFWCNPISGHATLYWYQQILGQGPKLLIQFQNNGVVDDSQLPKDRFSAERLKGVDSTLKIQPAKLEDSAVYLCASRRTVLDEQYFGPGTRLTVT.

This clonotype was detected only a few times. Just one base apart from a much larger clone, this may be a read error. V gene TRBV6-1 combines with J gene TRBJ1-4; D is undetermined. The length of the CDR3 is 13 residues. In germline, CDR1 is MNHNS, CDR2 SASEGT. The CDR3 spells CASSGATNEKLSF. The CDR3 nucleotides read TGTGCCAGCAGTGGTGCAACTAATGAAAAACTGTCTTTT.

For this clonotype: This may arise from a read error, as a much more abundant clone is one base away. The V gene is TRBV10-2, the J gene TRBJ2-7; D remains unclear. Germline V CDR1 and CDR2: WSHSY, SAAADI. The length of the CDR3 is 14 residues. V was trimmed by 5 bases and J by 5 bases, leaving 16 bases between them. The CDR3: CASSPPGHSDEQYF. CDR3 bases: TGCGCCAGCAGTCCCCCCGGCCACTCGGACGAGCAGTACTTC.

This clonotype occurred many times. This chain links TRBV21-1 with TRBJ1-1. TRBV21-1 is designated a pseudogene. The CDR3 is made up of 14 amino acids. Here the CDR3 reads CASSKARDGQEAFF. The DNA of the CDR3 is TGTGCCAGCAGCAAGGCAAGGGATGGGCAGGAAGCTTTCTTT.

This clonotype showed up many times. The chain is built from TRBV7-9 and TRBJ2-7, with D possibly being TRBD1 (6 bases). Germline V CDR1 and CDR2: SEHNR, FQNEAQ (reference sequence). The CDR3 runs 14 residues. V was clipped by 2 bases and J by 5 bases, with 13 bases between them. The CDR3 protein is CASSLSVPGDEQYF. The CDR3 DNA is TGTGCCAGCAGCTTATCTGTTCCAGGGGACGAGCAGTACTTC.

This clonotype came up many times. This chain connects TRBV20-1 to TRBJ2-5; D is unresolved. V shed 4 bases and J shed 4 bases, with 10 bases lying between them. This CDR3 is built from 12 residues. Germline lookup yields CDR1 DFQATT and CDR2 SNEGSKA (reference sequence). CDR3 sequence: CSAKWTPETQYF. The DNA for the CDR3 is TGCAGTGCTAAATGGACCCCAGAGACCCAGTACTTC.

There are a few counts of this clonotype. This chain uses TRBV12-3 or TRBV12-4 with TRBJ1-5, with 12 bases lining up with TRBD1. The CDR3 consists of 17 residues. V shed 2 bases, J shed 3 bases, and the junction held 5 bases outside the gene matches. The CDR3 nucleotides read TGTGCCAGCAGTTTATGGGTGGGACAGGGGGCCAATCAGCCCCAGCATTTT. Translated: CASSLWVGQGANQPQHF.

This clonotype was counted at least ten times. The chain uses TRBV5-6 and TRBJ1-1; no clear D gene. Trimming stripped 0 bases from V and 7 bases from J, with 13 bases between. Germline CDR1 reads SGHDT; CDR2 reads YYEEEE. There are 14 residues in the CDR3. The CDR3: CASSLAGTAHEAFF. As DNA, the CDR3 is TGTGCCAGCAGCTTGGCCGGAACAGCCCATGAAGCTTTCTTT.

This clonotype was counted ten times or more. This chain connects TRBV6-5 to TRBJ2-7, with 10 bases matching TRBD1. V shed 2 bases and J 3 bases; nucleotides not matched to a gene: 1. The germline gives CDR1 MNHEY, CDR2 SVGAGI. The CDR3 is 14 residues long. CDR3 amino acids: CASSYDRGHYEQYF. In nucleotides, the CDR3 is TGTGCCAGCAGTTACGACAGGGGGCACTACGAGCAGTACTTC.

The V gene is TRBV7-9, the J gene TRBJ2-7, with 11 bases lining up with TRBD1. The CDR3 sequence is 15 residues long. V dropped 5 bases and J dropped 8; count of bases not matched to a gene: 11. Germline values: CDR1 SEHNR, CDR2 FQNEAQ (reference sequence). CDR3 nucleotides: TGTGCCAGCAGCCCCCCACGGACAGGGGGCAACAAGCAGTACTTC. Its translation is CASSPPRTGGNKQYF.

This clonotype has a handful of counts. The chain has TRBV4-2 and TRBJ2-1; TRBD2 matches 14 bases. Germline CDR1 reads LGHNA; CDR2 reads YNFKEQ. This CDR3 has 19 amino acids. J gave up 1 base and V 2 bases, and 7 bases lay outside the gene matches. The CDR3 sequence is CASSQLGTSGSGSYNEQFF. CDR3 bases: TGTGCCAGCAGCCAATTGGGGACTAGCGGGAGCGGATCCTACAATGAGCAGTTCTTC.

This clonotype was counted ten times or more. The rearrangement joins TRBV9 to TRBJ2-3; D remains ambiguous. The CDR3 loop spans 14 amino acids. The ends were cut back, 2 bases at V and 0 bases at J, with 7 bases in the middle. Germline CDR1 and CDR2: SGDLS and YYNGEE. CDR3 region: CASSVTQSTDTQYF. CDR3 DNA: TGTGCCAGCAGCGTTACCCAGAGCACAGATACGCAGTATTTT. Variable domain in full (rest from reference TRBV9 and TRBJ2-3): DSGVTQTPKHLITATGQRVTLRCSPRSGDLSVYWYQQSLDQGLQFLIQYYNGEERAKGNILERFSAQQFPDLHSELNLSSLELGDSALYFCASSVTQSTDTQYFGPGTRLTVL.

This clonotype was detected many times. This rearrangement joins TRBV27 to TRBJ2-7; 10 bases map to TRBD1. J gave up 6 bases and V 4 bases, and 6 bases lay outside the gene matches. The CDR3 is 14 residues long. Germline V lookup: CDR1 MNHEY, CDR2 SMNVEV (reference sequence). CDR3 amino acids: CASSYGTGVSEQYF. The DNA of the CDR3 is TGTGCCAGCAGTTACGGGACAGGGGTTTCCGAGCAGTACTTC.

This clonotype was detected ten times or more. This chain joins TRBV19 and TRBJ2-1, with D possibly being TRBD2 (5 bases). From germline, CDR1 is LNHDA and CDR2 SQIVND (reference sequence). V was cut by 7 bases and J by 6 bases, with 13 bases left in between. The CDR3 has 13 residues. The CDR3 region is CASNLAGRNEQFF. The CDR3 DNA reads TGTGCCAGTAATCTAGCCGGGCGCAATGAGCAGTTCTTC.

This clonotype appeared a single time. A much more abundant neighbour one base away suggests this may be a read error. This is likely a read error, given that the CDR3 carries no conserved phenylalanine or tryptophan at its end. The rearrangement uses TRBV20-1 and TRBJ2-7, with D perhaps matching TRBD1 or TRBD2 (5 bases each). The length of the CDR3 is 13 residues. The V and J ends lost 4 bases and 2 bases respectively, with 12 bases between them. Germline V gene data show CDR1 as DFQATT and CDR2 as SNEGSKA (reference sequence). The CDR3 nucleotides are TGCAGTGCTATCGGGACGGACACCTACGAGCAGTACTCC. This gives the protein CSAIGTDTYEQYS.

Many counts were recorded for this clonotype. This chain uses TRBV19 with TRBJ2-7, with D possibly matching TRBD2 (5 bases). Looked up from germline, CDR1 is LNHDA and CDR2 is SQIVND (reference sequence). V was trimmed by 3 bases and J by 2 bases, leaving 11 bases between them. This CDR3 is built from 14 residues. This CDR3 reads CASSMASGPYEQYF. The CDR3 bases are TGTGCCAGTAGTATGGCGAGCGGACCCTACGAGCAGTACTTC.

The sample holds many counts of this clonotype. This chain uses TRBV4-3 with TRBJ1-2; a weak D match, TRBD1 (6 bases). This CDR3 is built from 14 residues. V lost 2 bases, J lost 6 bases, and 13 bases lay in between. CDR1 is LGHNA and CDR2 is YSLEER in the germline V gene. The CDR3 bases are TGCGCCAGCAGCCAAAAGATAGCAGGGGATGGCTACACCTTC. As protein: CASSQKIAGDGYTF.

This clonotype has at least ten counts. The chain employs TRBV2 and TRBJ2-4; D is ambiguous. Trimming stripped 1 base from V and 2 bases from J, with 12 bases between. The CDR3 sequence is 16 residues long. CDR1 and CDR2 from the germline V gene are SNHLY and FYNNEI. The CDR3 here is CASSEVPLGTKNIQYF. The DNA for the CDR3 is TGTGCCAGCAGTGAAGTCCCCCTCGGCACCAAAAACATTCAGTACTTC.

This clonotype was found many times. This chain uses TRBV19 with TRBJ2-1; D not resolved. Germline assignment: CDR1 LNHDA and CDR2 SQIVND (reference sequence). This CDR3 region has 14 residues. Trimming took 4 bases from V and 0 from J, leaving 7 bases between them. The chain's CDR3 is CASSSVGSYNEQFF. In DNA, the CDR3 is TGTGCCAGTAGTAGTGTCGGCTCCTACAATGAGCAGTTCTTC.

This clonotype was observed a handful of times. The gene calls are TRBV12-3 or TRBV12-4 and TRBJ2-1; TRBD2 matches at 11 bases. The CDR3 runs to 15 residues. With 7 bases clipped from V and 6 bases from J, the junction kept 8 bases outside the gene matches. This CDR3 is CASTSIAGGPNEQFF. The CDR3 DNA reads as TGTGCCAGCACCTCTATAGCGGGAGGGCCCAATGAGCAGTTCTTC.

V and J are TRBV11-2 and TRBJ2-7; TRBD1 matches at 7 bases. The CDR3 sequence is 13 residues long. The ends lost 7 bases at V and 1 base at J; junction bases unmatched: 4. The germline CDR1 and CDR2 sequences are SGHAT and FQNNGV. As DNA, the CDR3 is TGTGCCAGCACGGTCAGGGGGTCCTACGAGCAGTACTTC. As protein: CASTVRGSYEQYF.

Comment on this clonotype: This may be a read error: a much more frequent sequence differs by one nucleotide. No conserved phenylalanine or tryptophan ends this CDR3, so it is likely a read error. The V and J genes are TRBV19 and TRBJ1-1, with D maybe TRBD1 (5 bases). The length of the CDR3 is 12 residues. Between the trimmed V and J ends, which lost 9 bases and 5 bases, there was a span of 13 bases. Germline lookup yields CDR1 LNHDA and CDR2 SQIVND (reference sequence). The DNA for the CDR3 is TGTGCCAGCACGTGGGGGTGGACTGAAGCTTTCTAT. It encodes CASTWGWTEAFY.

This clonotype was detected many times. The V and J genes are TRBV7-2 and TRBJ2-7, with 9 positions matching TRBD2. CDR3 length: 14 amino acids. Per the germline V gene, CDR1 is SGHTA and CDR2 is FQGNSA. V gave up 5 bases and J gave up 5 bases; unmatched junction bases: 7. This chain's CDR3 is CASSHLAGVNEQYF. The CDR3 DNA reads TGTGCCAGCAGCCACTTAGCGGGAGTAAACGAGCAGTACTTC.

This clonotype appeared many times. The V call is TRBV2, the J call TRBJ2-3; D might be TRBD2 (7 bases). CDR1 and CDR2 from the germline V gene are SNHLY and FYNNEI. This CDR3 is 17 amino acids long. The ends were cut back, 8 bases at V and 1 base at J, with 22 bases in the middle. The DNA of the CDR3 is TGTGCCAGCGGCGTCCGCGGGAGAGGGGGGGGCACAGATACGCAGTATTTT. Encoded protein: CASGVRGRGGGTDTQYF. Full variable domain (missing parts from reference TRBV2 and TRBJ2-3): EPEVTQTPSHQVTQMGQEVILRCVPISNHLYFYWYRQILGQKVEFLVSFYNNEISEKSEIFDDQFSVERPDGSNFTLKIRSTKLEDSAMYFCASGVRGRGGGTDTQYFGPGTRLTVL.

This clonotype was recorded many times. This chain links TRBV7-8 with TRBJ2-3; no reliable D call. CDR3 size: 16 residues. Germline values: CDR1 SGHVS, CDR2 FQNEAQ. V was clipped by 4 bases and J by 0 bases, with 14 bases between them. DNA for the CDR3: TGTGCCAGCAGCTCCCGCCTTATCTCTAGCACAGATACGCAGTATTTT. This translates into CASSSRLISSTDTQYF.

This clonotype has a count of ten or more. V is TRBV5-4 and J is TRBJ2-2; 7 bases match TRBD2. Germline V CDR1 and CDR2: SGHNT, YYREEE (reference sequence). The length of the CDR3 is 17 residues. J lost 0 bases, V lost 3 bases, and 8 bases had no gene match. CDR3 loop: CASSSPLADPNTGELFF. For the CDR3, the DNA is TGTGCCAGCAGCTCTCCGCTAGCGGATCCGAACACCGGGGAGCTGTTTTTT.

Regarding this clonotype: Likely a read error: the CDR3 ends without its conserved phenylalanine or tryptophan. J is TRBJ2-2 and V is TRBV7-9, with no clear D. Germline-derived CDR1 and CDR2 are SEHNR and FQNEAQ (reference sequence). The length of the CDR3 is 13 residues. CDR3 protein: CAGSLENTGELFV. In DNA form, the CDR3 reads TGTGCCGGCAGCTTAGAGAACACCGGGGAGCTGTTTGTT.

This clonotype has a count of ten or more. CDR3 region: CSAREGFSYNSPLHF. CDR3 nucleotide sequence: TGCAGTGCTAGAGAGGGCTTCTCCTATAATTCACCCCTCCACTTT. This chain uses TRBV20-1 with TRBJ1-6; unclear D gene. The CDR3 has 15 amino acids. The V gene's germline CDR1 is DFQATT and CDR2 SNEGSKA (reference sequence). V was pared by 0 bases and J by 0 bases, with 6 bases between.

This clonotype was counted at least ten times. This chain connects TRBV4-1 to TRBJ2-7; 7 bases map to TRBD1. Germline V gene lookup returns CDR1 MGHRA and CDR2 YSYEKL. The CDR3 has 13 residues. Trimming took 4 bases from V and 3 from J; bases not matched to a gene: 3. CDR3 sequence reads: CASSPGQFYEQYF. The DNA of the CDR3 is TGCGCCAGCAGCCCGGGACAGTTCTACGAGCAGTACTTC.

The table lists this clonotype with many counts. This chain links TRBV13 with TRBJ2-7; D gene unclear. CDR3 length equals 11 residues. V was trimmed by 5 bases and J by 4 bases, leaving 6 bases between them. Per germline, CDR1 PRHDT and CDR2 FYEKMQ (reference sequence). The CDR3 bases are TGTGCCAGCAGCATCAATTACGAGCAGTACTTC. Translated: CASSINYEQYF.

This clonotype occurred a few times. A much larger clone sits a single nucleotide away, making a read error possible. J is TRBJ2-1 and V is TRBV10-3; 8 bases agree with TRBD2. The CDR3 consists of 14 residues. Germline V gene data show CDR1 as ENHRY and CDR2 as SYGVKD. The CDR3 sequence is CAVSVQREHNEQFF. The CDR3 DNA reads as TGTGCCGTCAGTGTGCAGCGGGAGCACAATGAGCAGTTCTTC.